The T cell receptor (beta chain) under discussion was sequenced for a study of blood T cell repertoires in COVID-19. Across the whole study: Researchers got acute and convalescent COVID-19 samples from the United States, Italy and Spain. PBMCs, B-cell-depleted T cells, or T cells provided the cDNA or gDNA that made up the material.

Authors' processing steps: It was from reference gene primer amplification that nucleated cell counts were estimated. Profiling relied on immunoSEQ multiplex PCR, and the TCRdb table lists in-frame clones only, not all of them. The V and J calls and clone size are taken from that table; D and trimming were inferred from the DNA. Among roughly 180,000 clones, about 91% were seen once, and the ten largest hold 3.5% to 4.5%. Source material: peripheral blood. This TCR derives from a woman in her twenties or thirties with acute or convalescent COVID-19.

The CDR3, as DNA: TGCGCCAGCAGCTCTGAGGAAACTGAAGCTTTCTTT. Amino acid sequence: CASSSEETEAFF. The chain is built from TRBV5-1 and TRBJ1-1; D not resolved. The CDR3 loop spans 12 amino acids. Trimming took off 3 bases at V and 5 bases at J, with 8 bases between the two ends. CDR1 is SGHRS and CDR2 is YFSETQ in the germline V gene.